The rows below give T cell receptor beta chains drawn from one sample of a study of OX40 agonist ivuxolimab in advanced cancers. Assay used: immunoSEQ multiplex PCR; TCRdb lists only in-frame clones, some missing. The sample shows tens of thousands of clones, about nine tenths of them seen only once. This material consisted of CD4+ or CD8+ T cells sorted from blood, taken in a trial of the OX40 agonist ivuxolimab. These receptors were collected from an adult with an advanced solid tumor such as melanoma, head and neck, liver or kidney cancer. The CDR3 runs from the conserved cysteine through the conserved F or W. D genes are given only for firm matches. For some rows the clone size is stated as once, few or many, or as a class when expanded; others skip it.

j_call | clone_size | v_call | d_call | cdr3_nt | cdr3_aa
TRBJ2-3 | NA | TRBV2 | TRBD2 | TGTGCCAGCAGGGAGCTAGCGGGAGTATCAGATACGCAGTATTTT | CASRELAGVSDTQYF
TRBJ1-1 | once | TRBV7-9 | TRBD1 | TGTGCCAGCAGATCTACAGGGGTTACTGAAGCTTTCTTT | CASRSTGVTEAFF
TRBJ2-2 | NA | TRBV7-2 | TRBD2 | TGTGCCAGCAGCTTTAGCGGGGGGGAGCTGTTTTTT | CASSFSGGELFF
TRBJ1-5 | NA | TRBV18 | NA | TGTGCCAGCTCACCAGGGCGAGATCAGCCCCAGCATTTT | CASSPGRDQPQHF
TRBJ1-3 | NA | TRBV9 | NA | TGTGCCAGCAGCCCAGGGGTGGAAAACACCATATATTTT | CASSPGVENTIYF
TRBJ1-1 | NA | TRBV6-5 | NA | TGTGCCAGCAGTTGGGGCCTGAACACTGAAGCTTTCTTT | CASSWGLNTEAFF
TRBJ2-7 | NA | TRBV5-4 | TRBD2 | TGTGCCAGCAGCTTGGCTAGCGGGAGTAGGGAGCAGTACTTC | CASSLASGSREQYF
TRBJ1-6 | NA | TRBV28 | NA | TGTGCCAGCAGTGGAATGGGAGCTGGTTCACCCCTCCACTTT | CASSGMGAGSPLHF
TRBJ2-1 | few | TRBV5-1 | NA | TGCGCCAGCAGCTTGACGAGGGAGCAGTTCTTC | CASSLTREQFF
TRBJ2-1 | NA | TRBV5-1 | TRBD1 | TGCGCCAGCAGCCGTACAAAGGCACGACAGGGGGTGGCTGAGCAGTTCTTC | CASSRTKARQGVAEQFF
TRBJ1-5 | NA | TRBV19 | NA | TGTGCCAGTAGTATAATAAGTCAGCCCCAGCATTTT | CASSIISQPQHF
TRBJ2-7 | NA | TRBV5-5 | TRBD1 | TGTGCCAGCAGCTTGGCCCCCGGGACAGGTGACGAGCAGTACTTC | CASSLAPGTGDEQYF
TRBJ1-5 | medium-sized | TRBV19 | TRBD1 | TGTGCCAGTAGAGGGGGACAGGGGGCATATGGCAATCAGCCCCAGCATTTT | CASRGGQGAYGNQPQHF
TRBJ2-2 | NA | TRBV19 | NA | TGTGCCAGTAGAGCAGTCTCAAACACCGGGGAGCTGTTTTTT | CASRAVSNTGELFF
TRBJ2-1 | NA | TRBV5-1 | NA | TGCGCCAGCAGCTTGGTATCGAACAATGAGCAGTTCTTC | CASSLVSNNEQFF
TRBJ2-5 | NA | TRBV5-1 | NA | TGCGCCAGCTATCAGAAGCCCGCCCAAGAGACCCAGTACTTC | CASYQKPAQETQYF
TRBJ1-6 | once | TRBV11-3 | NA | TGTGCCAGCAGCTCCACATGGGTGGGCTCACCCCTCCACTTT | CASSSTWVGSPLHF
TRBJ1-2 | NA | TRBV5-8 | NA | TGTGCCAGCAGCTTGGGTCAGCGCTATGGCTACACCTTC | CASSLGQRYGYTF
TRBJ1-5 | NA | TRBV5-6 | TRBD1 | TGTGCCAGCAGCCGTATATCGGGACAGGGAAATCAGCCCCAGCATTTT | CASSRISGQGNQPQHF
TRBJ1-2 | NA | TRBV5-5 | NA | TGTGCCAGCAGACATAGCGGTACAGTGAACTATGGCTACACCTTC | CASRHSGTVNYGYTF
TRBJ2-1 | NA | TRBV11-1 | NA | TGTGCCAGCAGCTTAGAGCGGGACATCTACAATGAGCAGTTCTTC | CASSLERDIYNEQFF
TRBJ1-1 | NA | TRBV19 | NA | TGTGCCAGTAGTACATCCCAATTGAACACTGAAGCTTTCTTT | CASSTSQLNTEAFF
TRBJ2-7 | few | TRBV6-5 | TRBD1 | TGTGCCAGCAGTTACCTCGGACAGGGGACCGACGAGCAGTACTTC | CASSYLGQGTDEQYF
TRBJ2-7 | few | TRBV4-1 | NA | TGCGCCAGCAGCCAAGAAGAGGGGCGTCCATTAGCGAAAGGAGCGTTCGAGCAGTACTTC | CASSQEEGRPLAKGAFEQYF
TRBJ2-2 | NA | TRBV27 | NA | TGTGCCAGCAGTTTAGGGGTAGCCCGTCCCGGGGAGCTGTTTTTT | CASSLGVARPGELFF
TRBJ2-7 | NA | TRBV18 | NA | TGTGCCAGCTCACCACCCGGCAGGCCCTACGAGCAGTACTTC | CASSPPGRPYEQYF
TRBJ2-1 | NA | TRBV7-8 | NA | TGTGCCAGCAGCTTAGCGGGGGTTTGGAATGAGCAGTTCTTC | CASSLAGVWNEQFF
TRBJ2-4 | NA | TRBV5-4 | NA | TGTGCCAGCAGCTCGAGCGGAGGGCTAGCCAAAAACATTCAGTACTTC | CASSSSGGLAKNIQYF
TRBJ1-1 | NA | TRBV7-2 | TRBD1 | TGTGCCAGCAGCGTACAGGGGATGAACACTGAAGCTTTCTTT | CASSVQGMNTEAFF
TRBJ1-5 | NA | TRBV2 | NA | TGTGCCAGCAACCCGCAGGGTGGCAATCAGCCCCAGCATTTT | CASNPQGGNQPQHF
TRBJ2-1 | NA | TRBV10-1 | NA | TGCGCCAGCAGTCCGGGACGGTCCTACAATGAGCAGTTCTTC | CASSPGRSYNEQFF
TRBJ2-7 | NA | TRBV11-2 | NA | TGTGCCAGCAGCTCCGGCCCAGAATACTTCTACGAGCAGTACTTC | CASSSGPEYFYEQYF